This T cell receptor beta chain was retrieved from a study of regulatory T cells in long-lasting Graves disease. Background on the study: Those Graves' patients who were newly diagnosed had been on antithyroid drugs under 3 months. Study findings and constraints: Limited sample numbers may have lowered accuracy.

Germline V CDR1 and CDR2: SGHTA, FQGTGA. The CDR3 extends over 14 amino acids. V lost 6 bases and J 0 bases, leaving 8 bases between the germline ends. Stated time point: newly diagnosed GD, antithyroid drugs for less than 3 months. Extracted RNA from PBMCs served as the source of the TCR library. Researchers made TCR beta libraries by using iRepertoire HTBI primers and running Arm-PCR on CDR3 regions. TCRdb fed the multiplex PCR reads into MiXCR, producing one record per CDR3 protein. The sample yields 550,000 to 600,000 distinct CDR3 sequences, about 16% seen once. Comment on this clonotype: Antigen: not known.

This sample also appeared in a second study, on T cells in Graves' hyperthyroidism and ophthalmopathy. From that study: The HTBI set primed first-round TCR CDR3 RT-PCR.

The V and J genes are TRBV7-3 and TRBJ2-2; D is unresolved. This specimen was peripheral blood mononuclear cells (PBMCs), taken at new diagnosis, from a patient treated with antithyroid drugs. This TCR was recovered from a young man with Graves disease. The CDR3 region has the DNA TGTGCCAGCAGGGACGGTTCGAACACCGGGGAGCTGTTTTTT. Translation gives CASRDGSNTGELFF.